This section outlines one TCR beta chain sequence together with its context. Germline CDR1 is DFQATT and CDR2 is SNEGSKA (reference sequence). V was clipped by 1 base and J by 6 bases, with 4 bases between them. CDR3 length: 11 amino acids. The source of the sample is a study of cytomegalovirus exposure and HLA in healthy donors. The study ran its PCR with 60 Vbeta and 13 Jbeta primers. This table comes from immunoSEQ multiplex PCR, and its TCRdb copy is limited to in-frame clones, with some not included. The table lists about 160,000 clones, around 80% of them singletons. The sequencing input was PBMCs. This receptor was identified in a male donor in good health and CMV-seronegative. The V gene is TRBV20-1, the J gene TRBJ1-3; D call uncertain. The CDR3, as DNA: TGCAGTGCTAGAGTAGAAAACACCATATATTTT. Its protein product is CSARVENTIYF.